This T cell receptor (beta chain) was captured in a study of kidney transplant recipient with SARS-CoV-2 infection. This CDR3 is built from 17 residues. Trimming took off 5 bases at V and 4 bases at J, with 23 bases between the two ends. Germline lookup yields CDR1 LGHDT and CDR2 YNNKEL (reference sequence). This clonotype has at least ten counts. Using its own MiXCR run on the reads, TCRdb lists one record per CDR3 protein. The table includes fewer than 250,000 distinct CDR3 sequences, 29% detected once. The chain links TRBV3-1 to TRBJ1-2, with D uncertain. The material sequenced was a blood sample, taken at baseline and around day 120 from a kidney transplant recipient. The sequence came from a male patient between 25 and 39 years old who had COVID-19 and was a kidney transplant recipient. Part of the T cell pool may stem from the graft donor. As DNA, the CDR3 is TGTGCCAGCAGCAGTTCAATCACCCTTCGAAAGACCTATGGCTACACCTTC. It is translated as CASSSSITLRKTYGYTF.